This TCR beta chain was obtained from a study of blood T cell repertoires in COVID-19. The repertoire was sequenced with immunoSEQ multiplex PCR; TCRdb's copy has only in-frame clones and lacks some. Of roughly 220,000 clones in the sample, about 85% are singletons; the top ten hold about 2.4%. The CDR3 covers 13 residues. Germline V gives CDR1 SGHTA, CDR2 FQGTGA. V was shortened by 5 bases and J by 2 bases, with 9 bases between the two germline ends. This rearrangement joins TRBV7-3 to TRBJ1-1, with D uncertain. The TCR sequence derives from a woman younger than 45 who had recovered from COVID-19. Specimen: PBMCs or T cells enriched from blood (not recorded which). The CDR3 sequence: CASSQNRNTEAFF. The CDR3, as DNA: TGTGCCAGCAGCCAGAACAGAAACACTGAAGCTTTCTTT.